This is a list of T cell receptor beta chains from one sample in a study of vaccination and CD4 T cells after COVID-19. Their antigen targets remain unknown. TCRdb itself ran the PCR reads through MiXCR, one entry per CDR3 protein. The sample lists about 11,000 distinct CDR3 sequences, just under 75% occurring once. Source material: CD4+ T cells from blood, cultured in vitro. The receptors originated from a human donor who had recovered from COVID-19. The CDR3 runs from the conserved cysteine through the conserved F or W. Fields, in order: D gene, clone size, V gene, J gene, CDR3 protein, CDR3 DNA. D genes are given only for firm matches. Not all rows give a size; the values are once, few, many and, for expanded clones, a class.

d_call: -
clone_size: -
v_call: TRBV28
j_call: TRBJ1-5
cdr3_aa: CASSLVGNQPQHF
cdr3_nt: TGTGCCAGCAGTTTGGTGGGCAATCAGCCCCAGCATTTT

d_call: TRBD2
clone_size: -
v_call: TRBV20-1
j_call: TRBJ2-1
cdr3_aa: CSAGAGVIYNEQFF
cdr3_nt: TGCAGTGCTGGAGCGGGAGTTATTTACAATGAGCAGTTCTTC

d_call: TRBD1
clone_size: -
v_call: TRBV6-4
j_call: TRBJ2-1
cdr3_aa: CASSELEGGDEQFF
cdr3_nt: TGTGCCAGCAGTGAACTAGAAGGGGGCGATGAGCAGTTCTTC

d_call: -
clone_size: medium-sized
v_call: TRBV24-1
j_call: TRBJ2-2
cdr3_aa: CATSDPRTTTGELFF
cdr3_nt: TGTGCCACCAGTGATCCCCGGACCACCACCGGGGAGCTGTTTTTT

d_call: TRBD2
clone_size: -
v_call: TRBV20-1
j_call: TRBJ2-5
cdr3_aa: CSAIRTSGKETQYF
cdr3_nt: TGCAGTGCTATCCGGACTAGCGGGAAAGAGACCCAGTACTTC

d_call: -
clone_size: -
v_call: TRBV30
j_call: TRBJ2-3
cdr3_aa: CAWLDPPRGTQYF
cdr3_nt: TGTGCCTGGTTGGACCCCCCGAGGGGAACGCAGTATTTT

d_call: -
clone_size: -
v_call: TRBV7-8
j_call: TRBJ2-1
cdr3_aa: CASNARYKLGQFF
cdr3_nt: TGTGCCAGCAACGCAAGGTACAAGTTGGGGCAGTTCTTC

d_call: TRBD2
clone_size: -
v_call: TRBV7-7
j_call: TRBJ2-2
cdr3_aa: CASGGLMNTGELFF
cdr3_nt: TGTGCCAGCGGGGGACTAATGAACACCGGGGAGCTGTTTTTT

d_call: -
clone_size: -
v_call: TRBV5-4
j_call: TRBJ2-7
cdr3_aa: CASSLDFGGEQYF
cdr3_nt: TGTGCCAGCAGCCTGGACTTCGGAGGCGAGCAGTACTTC

d_call: -
clone_size: few
v_call: TRBV10-1
j_call: TRBJ1-5
cdr3_aa: CASTNRRNQPQHF
cdr3_nt: TGCGCCAGCACGAACAGGCGCAATCAGCCCCAGCATTTT

d_call: -
clone_size: large
v_call: TRBV20-1
j_call: TRBJ1-1
cdr3_aa: CRFSALGNTEAFF
cdr3_nt: TGCAGATTCTCCGCCTTAGGGAACACTGAAGCTTTCTTT

d_call: TRBD2
clone_size: few
v_call: TRBV6-2/TRBV6-3
j_call: TRBJ2-1
cdr3_aa: CASSPRREYNEQFF
cdr3_nt: TGTGCCAGCAGTCCCCGGCGGGAGTACAATGAGCAGTTCTTC

d_call: -
clone_size: -
v_call: TRBV4-2
j_call: TRBJ2-3
cdr3_aa: CASSANLVLTDTQYF
cdr3_nt: TGTGCCAGCAGCGCAAACCTTGTCCTCACAGATACGCAGTATTTT

d_call: -
clone_size: once
v_call: TRBV6-5
j_call: TRBJ2-7
cdr3_aa: CASSYGGMSSYEQYF
cdr3_nt: TGTGCCAGCAGTTACGGCGGGATGAGCTCCTACGAGCAGTACTTC

d_call: -
clone_size: -
v_call: TRBV20-1
j_call: TRBJ1-3
cdr3_aa: CSARDNLGNTIYF
cdr3_nt: TGCAGTGCTAGAGATAATTTGGGAAACACCATATATTTT

d_call: TRBD1
clone_size: -
v_call: TRBV7-8
j_call: TRBJ1-5
cdr3_aa: CASVKMSGQGSQPQHF
cdr3_nt: TGTGCCAGCGTCAAAATGTCGGGACAGGGAAGTCAGCCCCAGCATTTT

d_call: TRBD2
clone_size: medium-sized
v_call: TRBV20-1
j_call: TRBJ2-1
cdr3_aa: CSANGGLAGYNEQFF
cdr3_nt: TGCAGTGCTAACGGGGGACTAGCGGGCTACAATGAGCAGTTCTTC

d_call: TRBD1
clone_size: -
v_call: TRBV28
j_call: TRBJ1-1
cdr3_aa: CASSSSRTGKNTEAFF
cdr3_nt: TGTGCCAGCAGTTCTTCACGGACAGGAAAGAACACTGAAGCTTTCTTT

d_call: -
clone_size: -
v_call: TRBV25-1
j_call: TRBJ1-1
cdr3_aa: CATQPMVRDAEAFF
cdr3_nt: TGTGCCACACAACCGATGGTGAGAGATGCTGAAGCTTTCTTT

d_call: -
clone_size: once
v_call: TRBV25-1
j_call: TRBJ2-5
cdr3_aa: CASSETGETQYF
cdr3_nt: TGTGCCAGCAGTGAAACAGGAGAGACCCAGTACTTC

d_call: TRBD1
clone_size: -
v_call: TRBV27
j_call: TRBJ1-1
cdr3_aa: CASSHNDRGAFF
cdr3_nt: TGTGCCAGCAGTCACAACGACAGGGGAGCTTTCTTT

d_call: -
clone_size: -
v_call: TRBV28
j_call: TRBJ1-2
cdr3_aa: CASTPQGRANYGYTF
cdr3_nt: TGTGCCAGCACCCCCCAGGGTAGAGCTAACTATGGCTACACCTTC

d_call: -
clone_size: -
v_call: TRBV5-1
j_call: TRBJ2-1
cdr3_aa: CASSTTTGRGPTSTYEQFF
cdr3_nt: TGCGCCAGCAGCACTACGACAGGCCGGGGCCCGACTAGCACCTATGAGCAGTTCTTC

d_call: -
clone_size: -
v_call: TRBV28
j_call: TRBJ2-7
cdr3_aa: CASSPPVADSYEQYF
cdr3_nt: TGTGCCAGCAGTCCCCCCGTAGCGGATTCCTACGAGCAGTACTTC

d_call: -
clone_size: -
v_call: TRBV7-2
j_call: TRBJ1-1
cdr3_aa: CASSLVGGDTEAFF
cdr3_nt: TGTGCCAGCAGCTTAGTAGGGGGGGACACTGAAGCTTTCTTT

d_call: -
clone_size: -
v_call: TRBV20-1
j_call: TRBJ1-1
cdr3_aa: CSADEASPEAFF
cdr3_nt: TGCAGTGCTGACGAGGCCTCCCCTGAAGCTTTCTTT

d_call: -
clone_size: -
v_call: TRBV28
j_call: TRBJ1-5
cdr3_aa: CASSPPGGRAYQPQHF
cdr3_nt: TGTGCCAGCAGTCCACCCGGGGGCAGGGCTTATCAGCCCCAGCATTTT

d_call: -
clone_size: -
v_call: TRBV20-1
j_call: TRBJ1-6
cdr3_aa: CSVHKGQRKNSPLHF
cdr3_nt: TGCAGCGTTCACAAGGGACAACGGAAAAATTCACCCCTCCACTTT

d_call: -
clone_size: -
v_call: TRBV11-3
j_call: TRBJ2-2
cdr3_aa: CASSGQGIAGELFF
cdr3_nt: TGTGCCAGCAGCGGTCAGGGGATCGCCGGGGAGCTGTTTTTT

d_call: TRBD1
clone_size: -
v_call: TRBV20-1
j_call: TRBJ2-5
cdr3_aa: CSAPRDRVKTQYF
cdr3_nt: TGCAGTGCTCCCCGGGACAGGGTTAAAACCCAGTACTTC

d_call: TRBD1
clone_size: once
v_call: TRBV6-2/TRBV6-3
j_call: TRBJ1-2
cdr3_aa: CASSPTGGSAGYTF
cdr3_nt: TGTGCCAGCAGTCCCACAGGGGGGTCCGCGGGCTACACCTTC

d_call: -
clone_size: -
v_call: TRBV15
j_call: TRBJ1-5
cdr3_aa: CATSSRQDNQPQHF
cdr3_nt: TGTGCCACCAGCAGTAGACAGGACAATCAGCCCCAGCATTTT

d_call: -
clone_size: few
v_call: TRBV30
j_call: TRBJ1-6
cdr3_aa: CAWSEKYSSYNSPLHF
cdr3_nt: TGTGCCTGGAGTGAAAAATACAGCTCCTATAATTCACCCCTCCACTTT

d_call: -
clone_size: -
v_call: TRBV5-1
j_call: TRBJ1-1
cdr3_aa: CASSRGTNLRTEAFF
cdr3_nt: TGCGCCAGCAGCCGGGGGACTAACCTTCGGACTGAAGCTTTCTTT

d_call: -
clone_size: -
v_call: TRBV7-2
j_call: TRBJ1-1
cdr3_aa: CASSLAREAFF
cdr3_nt: TGTGCCAGCAGCTTAGCGAGGGAAGCTTTCTTT

d_call: -
clone_size: -
v_call: TRBV6-1
j_call: TRBJ1-2
cdr3_aa: CASRPGDRNYGYTF
cdr3_nt: TGTGCCAGCAGGCCAGGGGACCGTAACTATGGCTACACCTTC

d_call: -
clone_size: -
v_call: TRBV6-5
j_call: TRBJ1-5
cdr3_aa: CASSYLHRDQPQHF
cdr3_nt: TGTGCCAGCAGTTACCTCCACAGGGATCAGCCCCAGCATTTT

d_call: TRBD1
clone_size: few
v_call: TRBV7-2
j_call: TRBJ1-5
cdr3_aa: CASSLAQGSNQPQHF
cdr3_nt: TGTGCCAGCAGCTTAGCACAGGGGAGCAATCAGCCCCAGCATTTT

d_call: -
clone_size: -
v_call: TRBV19
j_call: TRBJ1-5
cdr3_aa: CASSIGGNQPQHF
cdr3_nt: TGTGCCAGTAGTATAGGGGGAAATCAGCCCCAGCATTTT

d_call: -
clone_size: few
v_call: TRBV11-2
j_call: TRBJ2-7
cdr3_aa: CASSSQETNLRSHEQYF
cdr3_nt: TGTGCCAGCAGCTCGCAGGAGACTAACCTGAGGTCCCACGAGCAGTACTTC